These 32 T cell receptor beta chains were sequenced from one sample in a study of resident and recirculating memory T cells in vitiligo. The data were produced by immunoSEQ multiplex PCR, yet TCRdb's version contains in-frame clones alone and is incomplete. The table includes about 76,000 clones, around 92% detected once. The sample taken for sequencing was blood. These receptors came from a male donor with vitiligo.

The chain carries TRBV6-1 and TRBJ1-5; TRBD1 matches 10 bases. V dropped 6 bases and J dropped 5; count of bases not matched to a gene: 4. Looked up from germline, CDR1 is MNHNS and CDR2 is SASEGT. The CDR3 extends over 14 amino acids. The CDR3 DNA follows: TGTGCCAGCAGGGAGACAGGGGGCCATCAGCCCCAGCATTTT. Translation: CASRETGGHQPQHF.

The DNA of the CDR3 is TGTGCTAGTGGTTCCGTGGCAGGGGGCGCGGCTTACGAGCAGTACTTC. Translated: CASGSVAGGAAYEQYF. The chain recombines TRBV12-5 with TRBJ2-7; 8 bases line up with TRBD1. The CDR3 extends over 16 amino acids. Germline V CDR1 and CDR2: LGHNT, FRNRAP. After removal of 4 bases from V and 4 bases from J, the junction contained 12 bases not matched to a gene.

The V call is TRBV28, the J call TRBJ1-5, with 12 nucleotides matching TRBD1. The CDR3 extends over 14 amino acids. Trimming removed 7 bases from V and 5 bases from J; junction bases left unmatched: 3. The V gene's germline CDR1 is MDHEN and CDR2 SYDVKM. The CDR3 DNA reads TGTGCCAGCACCGGGACAGGGGGCCATCAGCCCCAGCATTTT. It codes for CASTGTGGHQPQHF.

The chain is built from TRBV2 and TRBJ2-1; no clear D. Trimming stripped 3 bases from V and 10 bases from J, with 13 bases between. Germline loops: CDR1 SNHLY, CDR2 FYNNEI. CDR3 length: 13 residues. CDR3 amino acids: CASSEAERIEQFF. The CDR3 region has the DNA TGTGCCAGCAGTGAGGCCGAAAGAATAGAGCAGTTCTTC. Variable domain in full (rest from reference TRBV2 and TRBJ2-1): EPEVTQTPSHQVTQMGQEVILRCVPISNHLYFYWYRQILGQKVEFLVSFYNNEISEKSEIFDDQFSVERPDGSNFTLKIRSTKLEDSAMYFCASSEAERIEQFFGPGTRLTVL.

CDR3 sequence reads: CASSLVAGAYNEQFF. The CDR3 bases are TGTGCCAGCAGCTTAGTTGCGGGAGCGTACAATGAGCAGTTCTTC. The gene calls are TRBV11-3 and TRBJ2-1, with TRBD2 matching over 7 bases. The length of the CDR3 is 15 residues. The germline V gene has CDR1 SGHNT and CDR2 YENEEA. V lost 1 base, J lost 4 bases, and 4 bases stayed unmatched. The entire variable domain, with the rest obtained from reference TRBV11-3 and TRBJ2-1, is as follows: EAGVVQSPRYKIIEKKQPVAFWCNPISGHNTLYWYLQNLGQGPELLIRYENEEAVDDSQLPKDRFSAERLKGVDSTLKIQPAELGDSAVYLCASSLVAGAYNEQFFGPGTRLTVL.

V is TRBV27 and J is TRBJ2-1; 7 nucleotides match TRBD1. Looked up from germline, CDR1 is MNHEY and CDR2 is SMNVEV (reference sequence). With 5 bases clipped from V and 4 bases from J, the junction kept 2 bases outside the gene matches. The CDR3 is made up of 13 amino acids. CDR3 sequence: CASSRQGYNEQFF. The CDR3 DNA sequence: TGTGCCAGCAGTCGACAGGGTTACAATGAGCAGTTCTTC.

J is TRBJ2-2 and V is TRBV11-3; D perhaps matches TRBD2 (6 bases). V was pared by 5 bases and J by 5 bases, with 21 bases between. Germline CDR1 and CDR2: SGHNT and YENEEA. The CDR3 has 17 amino acids. The DNA for the CDR3 is TGTGCCAGCAGCCTCTACTGGAGGGGCCCGAGGACCGGGGAGCTGTTTTTT. Protein: CASSLYWRGPRTGELFF.

This sequence joins TRBV6-6 and TRBJ2-7; 8 bases agree with TRBD1. J lost 9 bases, V lost 5 bases, and 9 bases had no gene match. Germline loops: CDR1 MNHNY, CDR2 SVGAGI (reference sequence). The CDR3 sequence is 13 residues long. The CDR3 coding sequence is TGTGCCAGCAGTGATCCCACAGGGGGTGGGCAGTACTTC. The encoded protein is CASSDPTGGGQYF.

DNA for the CDR3: TGTGCCAGCAGTTTAACGGTAAGCGGGAGGGCCTCTTTCTACGAGCAGTACTTC. Protein product: CASSLTVSGRASFYEQYF. The J gene is TRBJ2-7, the V gene TRBV28; 10 nucleotides agree with TRBD2. The CDR3 is 18 residues long. Trimming cost V 2 bases and J 3 bases; bases outside gene matches: 13. Germline-derived CDR1 and CDR2 are MDHEN and SYDVKM.

This chain connects TRBV9 to TRBJ2-5; TRBD2 matches at 11 bases. The V segment lost 3 bases and the J segment 5 bases; nucleotides outside the gene matches: 12. The CDR3 length is 17 residues. Germline lookup yields CDR1 SGDLS and CDR2 YYNGEE. The CDR3 DNA follows: TGTGCCAGCAGCGCTACAATAGCGGGAGGGCTCGGGGAGACCCAGTACTTC. As protein: CASSATIAGGLGETQYF. The variable domain in full, completed from reference TRBV9 and TRBJ2-5, reads DSGVTQTPKHLITATGQRVTLRCSPRSGDLSVYWYQQSLDQGLQFLIQYYNGEERAKGNILERFSAQQFPDLHSELNLSSLELGDSALYFCASSATIAGGLGETQYFGPGTRLLVL.

V usage is TRBV7-9 and J usage is TRBJ2-7, with 9 bases aligning to TRBD1. Unmatched junction bases numbered 5, after V lost 3 bases and J lost 2 bases. CDR1 is SEHNR and CDR2 is FQNEAQ in the germline V gene (reference sequence). The CDR3 totals 15 residues. The CDR3 nucleotides read TGTGCCAGCAGCTTCGGGACAGGGCGAGCCTACGAGCAGTACTTC. Translated, it gives CASSFGTGRAYEQYF.

The CDR3 here is CASSEAFWLAELTDTQYF. CDR3 DNA sequence: TGTGCCAGCAGTGAAGCTTTTTGGCTAGCGGAGCTCACAGATACGCAGTATTTT. This sequence joins TRBV6-1 and TRBJ2-3; TRBD2 aligns across 7 bases. Germline trimming cut 0 bases from V and 2 bases from J; bases unmatched to any gene: 11. Germline CDR1 MNHNS, CDR2 SASEGT. The CDR3 sequence is 18 residues long.

V is TRBV27 and J is TRBJ1-4; 10 positions agree with TRBD1. Germline loops: CDR1 MNHEY, CDR2 SMNVEV (reference sequence). V was pared by 6 bases and J by 7 bases, with 5 bases of the junction left unmatched. The CDR3 spans 14 residues. This CDR3 is CASSDRGQVEKLFF. The CDR3, as DNA: TGTGCCAGCAGCGACAGGGGGCAGGTTGAAAAACTGTTTTTT.

The chain joins TRBV15 to TRBJ2-1, with 9 bases that match TRBD2. Germline assignment: CDR1 LNHNV and CDR2 YYDKDF (reference sequence). V was clipped by 5 bases and J by 2 bases; unmatched bases: 10. The CDR3 is made up of 17 amino acids. The DNA for the CDR3 is TGTGCCACCAGCTTGGGACTAGCTATTTTTGCCTACAATGAGCAGTTCTTC. It is translated as CATSLGLAIFAYNEQFF. The whole variable domain, remainder taken from reference TRBV15 and TRBJ2-1, is DAMVIQNPRYQVTQFGKPVTLSCSQTLNHNVMYWYQQKSSQAPKLLFHYYDKDFNNEADTPDNFQSRRPNTSFCFLDIRSPGLGDTAMYLCATSLGLAIFAYNEQFFGPGTRLTVL.

The J gene is TRBJ1-1, the V gene TRBV6-6; no definite D call. V lost 5 bases, J lost 0 bases, and 13 bases lay in between. CDR3 length equals 15 residues. Germline CDR1 and CDR2: MNHNY and SVGAGI (reference sequence). This chain's CDR3 is CASSNRGNMNTEAFF. The DNA of the CDR3 is TGTGCCAGCAGTAACCGAGGAAACATGAACACTGAAGCTTTCTTT.

This clone was picked up one time. The chain carries TRBV5-1 and TRBJ2-2; 8 positions match TRBD2. The CDR3 contains 16 residues. CDR1 and CDR2 from the germline V gene are SGHRS and YFSETQ. V shed 4 bases, J shed 5 bases, and the junction held 10 bases outside the gene matches. CDR3 DNA sequence: TGCGCCAGCAGCCCCGATAGCGGGATCGTAACCGGGGAGCTGTTTTTT. Its translation: CASSPDSGIVTGELFF.

The J gene is TRBJ2-2, the V gene TRBV4-3, with D tentatively TRBD2 (6 bases). The V gene lost 1 base and the J gene lost 3 bases, with 9 bases spanning the gap. The CDR3 spans 15 residues. Germline loops: CDR1 LGHNA, CDR2 YSLEER. CDR3 sequence: CASSQGTGDTGELFF. The DNA of the CDR3 is TGCGCCAGCAGCCAAGGAACGGGAGACACCGGGGAGCTGTTTTTT.

The chain employs TRBV5-1 and TRBJ2-3; 7 bases are shared with TRBD1. The CDR3 sequence is 13 residues long. Unmatched junction bases numbered 2, after V lost 2 bases and J lost 5 bases. Germline CDR1 and CDR2: SGHRS and YFSETQ. The CDR3 nucleotides read TGCGCCAGCAGCTTCCCAGGGGGAGATACGCAGTATTTT. Translation: CASSFPGGDTQYF.

The chain recombines TRBV9 with TRBJ2-7; 7 positions match TRBD2. This CDR3 region has 15 residues. V trimming: 7 bases; J trimming: 0 bases; junction bases outside the gene matches: 10. Germline lookup yields CDR1 SGDLS and CDR2 YYNGEE. The CDR3 coding sequence is TGTGCCAGCGCCCAGGCGGCTAGCGGCTCCTACGAGCAGTACTTC. It is translated as CASAQAASGSYEQYF.

The chain is built from TRBV2 and TRBJ2-2, with 10 bases fitting TRBD1. The CDR3 totals 15 residues. CDR1 and CDR2 (germline): SNHLY, FYNNEI. J lost 5 bases, V lost 8 bases, and 8 bases had no gene match. The CDR3 reads CASRPPGQGTGELFF. For the CDR3, the DNA is TGTGCCAGCCGACCCCCGGGACAGGGGACCGGGGAGCTGTTTTTT.

The rearrangement links TRBV11-3 to TRBJ2-3, with 10 positions matching TRBD2. CDR1 and CDR2 from the germline V gene are SGHNT and YENEEA. The CDR3 is 15 amino acids. V shed 8 bases and J 9 bases; nucleotides not matched to a gene: 14. This chain's CDR3 is CASRPRGLAGATQYF. DNA of the CDR3: TGTGCCAGCCGTCCACGAGGGCTAGCGGGAGCGACGCAGTATTTT. Full variable domain (rest looked up from reference TRBV11-3 and TRBJ2-3): EAGVVQSPRYKIIEKKQPVAFWCNPISGHNTLYWYLQNLGQGPELLIRYENEEAVDDSQLPKDRFSAERLKGVDSTLKIQPAELGDSAVYLCASRPRGLAGATQYFGPGTRLTVL.

The chain's CDR3 is CASSPAVQETQYF. CDR3 coding DNA: TGTGCCAGCAGCCCGGCGGTCCAAGAGACCCAGTACTTC. The chain links TRBV11-2 to TRBJ2-5, with D unresolved. The CDR3 is 13 residues long. Germline-derived CDR1 and CDR2 are SGHAT and FQNNGV. The V gene lost 5 bases and the J gene lost 1 base, with 8 bases spanning the gap.

V and J are TRBV28 and TRBJ1-2; D remains unclear. V was cut by 8 bases and J by 6 bases, with 16 bases left in between. This CDR3 region has 13 residues. The germline V gene has CDR1 MDHEN and CDR2 SYDVKM. The DNA for the CDR3 is TGTGCCAGCCGGGAAACCCCTGAGGATGGCTACACCTTC. It yields the protein CASRETPEDGYTF.

The sample holds one count of this clone. The chain has TRBV10-3 and TRBJ2-7; the D gene is possibly TRBD2 (5 bases). V was pared by 6 bases and J by 0 bases, with 6 bases between. This CDR3 spans 12 amino acids. Germline V gene data show CDR1 as ENHRY and CDR2 as SYGVKD. The CDR3 nucleotides read TGTGCCATCAGAGGGAGCTCCTACGAGCAGTACTTC. It codes for CAIRGSSYEQYF.

This chain connects TRBV5-4 to TRBJ2-5; D is uncertain. Trimming cost V 2 bases and J 5 bases, with 7 bases left between them. Germline assignment: CDR1 SGHNT and CDR2 YYREEE (reference sequence). The CDR3 runs to 12 residues. CDR3 in DNA: TGTGCCAGCAGCTTTTTCGGGGAGACCCAGTACTTC. It specifies CASSFFGETQYF.

The chain joins TRBV7-2 to TRBJ2-3; 16 positions agree with TRBD2. Germline CDR1 and CDR2: SGHTA and FQGNSA. This CDR3 has 19 residues. The ends lost 3 bases at V and 0 bases at J; junction bases unmatched: 6. The CDR3 protein is CASSFLPGLAGGSTDTQYF. For the CDR3, the DNA is TGTGCCAGCAGCTTTCTACCGGGACTAGCGGGAGGGAGCACAGATACGCAGTATTTT.

This chain connects TRBV28 to TRBJ2-7, with 7 bases that match TRBD2. Germline CDR1 reads MDHEN; CDR2 reads SYDVKM. The trim removed 5 bases at V and 0 bases at J, leaving 4 bases unmatched. The CDR3 is made up of 14 amino acids. Written as DNA, the CDR3 is TGTGCCAGCAGTGAGCGGGACCTCTCCTACGAGCAGTACTTC. It yields the protein CASSERDLSYEQYF.

This chain uses TRBV4-3 with TRBJ2-7; D remains ambiguous. Germline V CDR1 and CDR2: LGHNA, YSLEER. V was clipped by 0 bases and J by 2 bases, with 8 bases between them. The CDR3 extends over 14 amino acids. The DNA for the CDR3 is TGCGCCAGCAGCCAAGACCTGGGCGCCTACGAGCAGTACTTC. Translation: CASSQDLGAYEQYF.

The V and J genes are TRBV18 and TRBJ2-1; TRBD2 agrees at 11 bases. J was trimmed by 8 bases and V by 3 bases; bases with no gene match: 6. The germline gives CDR1 KGHSH, CDR2 LQKENI. The CDR3 has 15 amino acids. The DNA for the CDR3 is TGTGCCAGCTCACCCGGACTAGCGGGTGGCGATGAGCAGTTCTTC. It is translated as CASSPGLAGGDEQFF.

Regarding this clone: In the same sample, other DNA sequences code for this CDR3. This chain uses TRBV4-2 with TRBJ2-5; D is ambiguous. Germline V gene sequence: CDR1 LGHNA, CDR2 YNFKEQ. Trimming took 0 bases from V and 5 from J, leaving 10 bases between them. The CDR3 covers 14 residues. CDR3 sequence: CASSQEEVRETQYF. The CDR3 DNA reads as TGTGCCAGCAGCCAAGAAGAGGTGCGGGAGACCCAGTACTTC.

The genes are TRBV5-1 and TRBJ2-7; D uncertain. The CDR3 has 14 amino acids. The ends were cut back, 4 bases at V and 3 bases at J, with 14 bases in the middle. Germline CDR1 is SGHRS and CDR2 is YFSETQ. The CDR3 nucleotides read TGCGCCAGCAGCCTCGAGACGGCGGACTACGAGCAGTACTTC. This codes for CASSLETADYEQYF.

V is TRBV27 and J is TRBJ2-1, with 8 nucleotides matching TRBD1. V was clipped by 2 bases and J by 6 bases; unmatched bases: 9. The germline V gene has CDR1 MNHEY and CDR2 SMNVEV (reference sequence). The CDR3 is 16 residues long. The CDR3: CASSLRLWTGRNEQFF. CDR3 DNA sequence: TGTGCCAGCAGTTTACGCCTTTGGACAGGGCGCAATGAGCAGTTCTTC.